This T cell receptor beta chain was documented in a study of T cells in tuberculosis. About the study: CD1B tetramers identified T cells specific for mycobacterial lipid GMM. This South African cohort compared adolescents with or without latent tuberculosis against adults with active tuberculosis.

Method: immunoSEQ multiplex PCR; TCRdb's copy keeps in-frame clones and lacks some. Of tens of thousands of clones in the sample, 90% to 95% are singletons; the top ten hold 15% to 20%. General study results and limits: Samples were chosen by availability of cryopreserved specimens.

With respect to this clone: What it binds is unknown.

With 3 bases clipped from V and 6 bases from J, the junction kept 9 bases outside the gene matches. Germline V gives CDR1 ENHRY, CDR2 SYGVKD. This CDR3 spans 16 amino acids. The TCR sequence derives from a donor between 10 and 29 years old with latent tuberculosis or without tuberculosis infection. Some clones in this sample may be carry-over from other donors' samples. The chain has TRBV10-3 and TRBJ2-2; 8 bases match TRBD1. Input material: PBMCs. CDR3 protein: CAISEHDRGKSGELFF. The CDR3 nucleotides read TGTGCCATCAGTGAACATGACAGGGGTAAGTCCGGGGAGCTGTTTTTT.